This T cell receptor beta chain was observed in a study of T-cell reconstitution after alpha-beta-depleted transplantation in children. The CDR3 has 10 amino acids. Germline-derived CDR1 and CDR2 are SQVTM and ANQGSEA. This clonotype appeared many times. An end of the junction does not agree with germline; a read error may underlie this. During its preparation, the TCRbeta library received unique molecular identifiers. TCRdb reprocessed the PCR reads via MiXCR and lists one record per CDR3 protein. In the table there are hundreds of thousands of distinct CDR3 sequences, roughly 15% of which are singletons.

This TCR derives from a human donor who donated a stem cell graft to a child with acute myeloid leukemia. The chain couples TRBV29-1 to TRBJ2-1, with a weak D call TRBD1 (6 bases). Sequencing was performed on PBMCs from the stem cell graft donor, taken from the stem cell graft. The CDR3 protein is CSVRQAGKLF. CDR3 DNA sequence: TGCAGCGTTCGACAGGCGGGTAAGCTCTTC.